A selection of T cell receptor beta chains follows, all from one sample in a study of cytomegalovirus exposure and HLA in healthy donors. Here immunoSEQ multiplex PCR was the method, and the copy in TCRdb shows in-frame clones only, minus some. This sample carries approximately 150,000 clones, around 78% of them seen once, and the ten largest clones take about 1.6%. The specimen sequenced was PBMCs. These TCRs come from a man aged 40-49 years in good health and CMV-seronegative. The CDR3 runs from the conserved cysteine through the conserved F or W. D genes are given only for firm matches. Size is stated for part of the rows, as once, few or many counts, or as a class when the clone is expanded.

clone_size	d_call	j_call	cdr3_length	v_call	cdr3_aa	cdr3_nt
-	-	TRBJ1-2	13	TRBV7-2	CASSASREDGYTF	TGTGCCAGCAGCGCCAGCAGGGAGGATGGCTACACCTTC
-	TRBD2	TRBJ2-5	14	TRBV6-5	CATETGEGFETQYF	TGTGCCACCGAGACCGGGGAGGGGTTTGAGACCCAGTACTTC
-	TRBD2	TRBJ2-1	13	TRBV6-5	CASAASGINEQFF	TGTGCCAGCGCGGCTAGCGGGATCAATGAGCAGTTCTTC
-	-	TRBJ2-4	18	TRBV28	CASSSAAATNLAKNSQYF	TGTGCCAGCAGTTCGGCGGCGGCTACCAATCTAGCCAAAAACAGTCAGTACTTC
-	-	TRBJ1-2	14	TRBV9	CASSFAGDHYGYTF	TGTGCCAGCAGCTTCGCCGGTGATCACTATGGCTACACCTTC
-	TRBD1	TRBJ1-1	15	TRBV2	CASRPTGEWNTEAFF	TGTGCCAGCAGGCCAACAGGGGAATGGAACACTGAAGCTTTCTTT
-	-	TRBJ1-1	13	TRBV18	CASSSTADTEAFF	TGTGCCAGCTCATCGACAGCCGACACTGAAGCTTTCTTT
-	-	TRBJ2-3	13	TRBV2	CASSVLRGDTQYF	TGTGCCAGCAGTGTGCTTAGGGGGGATACGCAGTATTTT
-	-	TRBJ2-1	12	TRBV4-1	CASSQQRNEQFF	TGCGCCAGCAGCCAACAACGGAATGAGCAGTTCTTC
few	TRBD1	TRBJ1-1	16	TRBV10-3	CAISEPGQGGRTEAFF	TGTGCCATCAGTGAGCCGGGACAGGGTGGGAGGACTGAAGCTTTCTTT
-	TRBD1	TRBJ2-2	13	TRBV30	CAWTGGRTGELFF	TGTGCCTGGACAGGGGGACGAACCGGGGAGCTGTTTTTT
-	TRBD1	TRBJ1-5	13	TRBV6-6	CASSWDRDQPQHF	TGTGCCAGCAGTTGGGACAGGGATCAGCCCCAGCATTTT
-	TRBD1	TRBJ2-1	15	TRBV28	CASSLLRTGYNEQFF	TGTGCCAGCAGTTTATTAAGGACAGGCTACAATGAGCAGTTCTTC
-	-	TRBJ1-5	14	TRBV5-8	CASRFRDTYQPQHF	TGTGCCAGCAGATTCCGGGACACTTATCAGCCCCAGCATTTT
-	-	TRBJ1-1	13	TRBV5-1	CASSLGGKAEAFF	TGCGCCAGCAGCTTGGGAGGCAAAGCTGAAGCTTTCTTT
-	-	TRBJ2-5	16	TRBV10-3	CAISEQAGGIGETQYF	TGTGCCATCAGTGAGCAAGCAGGCGGGATAGGGGAGACCCAGTACTTC
once	TRBD2	TRBJ2-5	17	TRBV9	CASSVDPPGLAKETQYF	TGTGCCAGCAGCGTAGATCCCCCGGGACTAGCAAAAGAGACCCAGTACTTC
-	-	TRBJ1-3	13	TRBV11-2	CASRTGSGNTIYF	TGTGCCAGCAGAACAGGCTCTGGAAACACCATATATTTT
-	-	TRBJ2-1	15	TRBV9	CASSVGTRGLDEQFF	TGTGCCAGCAGCGTCGGGACTCGGGGTTTGGATGAGCAGTTCTTC
-	-	TRBJ1-5	16	TRBV28	CASSFGRGYSNQPQHF	TGTGCCAGCAGTTTTGGTAGGGGTTATAGCAATCAGCCCCAGCATTTT
-	-	TRBJ2-3	16	TRBV19	CASSRAGMLGTDTQYF	TGTGCCAGTAGTAGGGCGGGGATGTTGGGCACAGATACGCAGTATTTT
-	-	TRBJ2-7	13	TRBV6-4	CASSRQEGYEQYF	TGTGCCAGCAGTCGACAGGAAGGCTACGAGCAGTACTTC
-	TRBD2	TRBJ2-3	16	TRBV5-1	CASNAQLAGGTDTQYF	TGCGCCAGCAACGCCCAGCTAGCGGGGGGCACAGATACGCAGTATTTT
-	-	TRBJ2-2	16	TRBV7-9	CSSSLPGRALTGELFF	TGTTCCAGCAGCTTACCCGGGCGGGCCCTCACCGGGGAGCTGTTTTTT
-	TRBD1	TRBJ1-2	16	TRBV5-5	CASSLGQGSSSYGYTF	TGTGCCAGCAGCTTGGGACAGGGTTCCTCTAGCTATGGCTACACCTTC
-	-	TRBJ1-2	13	TRBV28	CASSDSRDYGYTF	TGTGCCAGCAGTGACAGTCGAGACTATGGCTACACCTTC
-	-	TRBJ2-4	14	TRBV9	CASSVKDKAGSQYF	TGTGCCAGCAGCGTCAAGGACAAGGCAGGAAGTCAGTACTTC
-	-	TRBJ1-1	14	TRBV7-3	CASSPLGEGTEAFF	TGTGCCAGCAGCCCATTGGGGGAGGGCACTGAAGCTTTCTTT
-	-	TRBJ2-2	17	TRBV6-4	CASSDSMRTLGTGELFF	TGTGCCAGCAGTGACTCAATGAGGACACTGGGTACCGGGGAGCTGTTTTTT
-	TRBD2	TRBJ2-1	13	TRBV18	CASSTGLGDEQFF	TGTGCCAGCTCAACGGGACTAGGGGATGAGCAGTTCTTC
-	-	TRBJ2-1	15	TRBV4-1	CASSQEPQIPNEQFF	TGCGCCAGCAGCCAAGAACCCCAGATCCCCAATGAGCAGTTCTTC
few	-	TRBJ2-1	11	TRBV28	CASSRGDEQFF	TGTGCCAGCAGTAGGGGCGATGAGCAGTTCTTC
-	TRBD2	TRBJ2-2	16	TRBV27	CASSSGLAGNTGELFF	TGTGCCAGCAGTTCCGGACTAGCGGGTAACACCGGGGAGCTGTTTTTT
-	-	TRBJ1-1	14	TRBV5-1	CASSLYGRNTEAFF	TGCGCCAGCAGCTTGTACGGGAGGAACACTGAAGCTTTCTTT
-	TRBD1	TRBJ1-2	16	TRBV11-1	CASSRYETGDTDGYTF	TGTGCCAGCAGCCGTTATGAGACAGGGGATACCGATGGCTACACCTTC
-	-	TRBJ1-4	16	TRBV28	CASSLYGGASDEKLFF	TGTGCCAGCAGTTTATATGGCGGGGCGTCGGATGAAAAACTGTTTTTT
-	TRBD1	TRBJ1-3	16	TRBV6-5	CASSYSSGTVGNTIYF	TGTGCCAGCAGTTACTCGTCCGGGACAGTTGGAAACACCATATATTTT
-	TRBD1	TRBJ2-1	15	TRBV7-8	CASSTRTGGWVEQFF	TGTGCCAGCAGCACCCGGACAGGGGGCTGGGTTGAGCAGTTCTTC
once	-	TRBJ2-7	15	TRBV5-1	CASSSLLDSSYEQYF	TGCGCCAGCAGCTCGCTCCTGGACAGCTCCTACGAGCAGTACTTC
-	TRBD2	TRBJ2-3	16	TRBV4-1	CASSPRTSASTDTQYF	TGCGCCAGCAGCCCCCGGACTAGCGCTAGCACAGATACGCAGTATTTT
-	TRBD1	TRBJ2-7	15	TRBV6-1	CASRAGQGAFYEQYF	TGTGCCAGCAGGGCGGGACAGGGGGCTTTCTACGAGCAGTACTTC
-	-	TRBJ2-1	13	TRBV5-1	CASSLGQYNEQFF	TGCGCCAGCAGCTTGGGACAGTACAATGAGCAGTTCTTC
-	TRBD1	TRBJ1-6	15	TRBV5-1	CASSPKRDRASPLHF	TGCGCCAGCAGCCCAAAAAGGGACAGGGCTTCACCCCTCCACTTT
-	-	TRBJ1-1	16	TRBV5-6	CASSLGFTSGNTEAFF	TGTGCCAGCAGCTTGGGGTTTACGTCAGGGAACACTGAAGCTTTCTTT
-	-	TRBJ2-3	14	TRBV7-8	CASSFVSGTDTQYF	TGTGCCAGCAGCTTTGTTAGCGGCACAGATACGCAGTATTTT
-	-	TRBJ1-3	15	TRBV6-5	CASSYSGQPGNTIYF	TGTGCCAGCAGTTACTCGGGACAACCAGGAAACACCATATATTTT
-	TRBD1	TRBJ2-1	14	TRBV2	CASSDRQGAREQFF	TGTGCCAGCAGTGACCGACAGGGGGCGAGAGAGCAGTTCTTC
-	TRBD1	TRBJ2-3	15	TRBV7-9	CASSRDSPSTDTQYF	TGTGCCAGCAGCCGGGACAGCCCTAGCACAGATACGCAGTATTTT
-	-	TRBJ2-3	15	TRBV7-2	CASSLRRDGTDTQYF	TGTGCCAGCAGCTTACGCAGGGATGGTACAGATACGCAGTATTTT
-	TRBD2	TRBJ2-1	17	TRBV4-1	CASSRLAGGTTYNEQFF	TGCGCCAGCAGTCGGCTAGCGGGAGGTACAACCTACAATGAGCAGTTCTTC
once	-	TRBJ2-3	16	TRBV13	CASSPYQGLVTDTQYF	TGTGCCAGCAGCCCCTACCAGGGCCTCGTCACAGATACGCAGTATTTT
-	TRBD2	TRBJ2-5	15	TRBV7-2	CASNIIAGGPETQYF	TGTGCCAGCAACATAATCGCGGGAGGGCCCGAGACCCAGTACTTC
-	TRBD2	TRBJ2-2	17	TRBV6-1	CASSEALTNGRGGELFF	TGTGCCAGCAGTGAAGCGCTAACTAACGGGAGGGGCGGGGAGCTGTTTTTT